The 5 T cell receptor beta chains below all came from one sample that was sequenced in a study of blood T cell repertoires in COVID-19. Generated by immunoSEQ multiplex PCR, the TCRdb table keeps only in-frame clones and is missing some. The table has more than 150,000 clones, 80% to 85% seen once. The sample taken for sequencing was peripheral blood. The source of these receptors is a man aged 18-30 years with active or convalescent COVID-19.

V usage is TRBV5-4 and J usage is TRBJ2-7, with 11 bases lining up with TRBD1. After removal of 4 bases from V and 4 bases from J, the junction contained 13 bases not matched to a gene. Germline V lookup: CDR1 SGHNT, CDR2 YYREEE (reference sequence). The CDR3 has 17 amino acids. CDR3 in amino acids: CASSKMWDRGLPYEQYF. The CDR3, as DNA: TGTGCCAGCAGCAAGATGTGGGACAGGGGGTTACCGTACGAGCAGTACTTC. The full variable domain, its missing parts supplied by reference TRBV5-4 and TRBJ2-7, is ETGVTQSPTHLIKTRGQQVTLRCSSQSGHNTVSWYQQALGQGPQFIFQYYREEENGRGNFPPRFSGLQFPNYSSELNVNALELDDSALYLCASSKMWDRGLPYEQYFGPGTRLTVT.

CDR3 nucleotides: TGTGCCAGCAGCCGCGATCGACAAAACTATGGCTACACCTTC. Its translation is CASSRDRQNYGYTF. V and J are TRBV13 and TRBJ1-2; D gene uncertain. The CDR3 is 14 residues long. V was shortened by 5 bases and J by 2 bases, with 12 bases between the two germline ends. Germline V gene data show CDR1 as PRHDT and CDR2 as FYEKMQ (reference sequence).

This clone was detected only once. This rearrangement joins TRBV6-5 to TRBJ1-6; D uncertain. CDR1 and CDR2 from the germline V gene are MNHEY and SVGAGI. V lost 7 bases and J 7 bases, leaving 11 bases between the germline ends. This CDR3 spans 13 amino acids. CDR3 sequence (DNA): TGTGCCAGCAACGGCGGGGTGAATTCACCCCTCCACTTT. It encodes CASNGGVNSPLHF.

This clone came up once. V usage is TRBV2 and J usage is TRBJ1-2; tentatively, D is TRBD1 (5 bases). Germline loops: CDR1 SNHLY, CDR2 FYNNEI. Between the trimmed V and J ends, which lost 8 bases and 8 bases, there was a span of 15 bases. This CDR3 is 12 amino acids long. CDR3 sequence reads: CASQGLLGGYTF. CDR3 coding DNA: TGTGCCAGCCAGGGACTCCTAGGAGGCTACACCTTC.

The V gene is TRBV7-6, the J gene TRBJ1-6, with 7 positions matching TRBD1. The germline gives CDR1 SGHVS, CDR2 FNYEAQ. The CDR3 spans 17 residues. Trimming cost V 5 bases and J 0 bases; bases outside gene matches: 7. CDR3: CASSKTDRSSYNSPLHF. The CDR3 nucleotides read TGTGCCAGCAGCAAAACGGACAGGAGCTCCTATAATTCACCCCTCCACTTT.